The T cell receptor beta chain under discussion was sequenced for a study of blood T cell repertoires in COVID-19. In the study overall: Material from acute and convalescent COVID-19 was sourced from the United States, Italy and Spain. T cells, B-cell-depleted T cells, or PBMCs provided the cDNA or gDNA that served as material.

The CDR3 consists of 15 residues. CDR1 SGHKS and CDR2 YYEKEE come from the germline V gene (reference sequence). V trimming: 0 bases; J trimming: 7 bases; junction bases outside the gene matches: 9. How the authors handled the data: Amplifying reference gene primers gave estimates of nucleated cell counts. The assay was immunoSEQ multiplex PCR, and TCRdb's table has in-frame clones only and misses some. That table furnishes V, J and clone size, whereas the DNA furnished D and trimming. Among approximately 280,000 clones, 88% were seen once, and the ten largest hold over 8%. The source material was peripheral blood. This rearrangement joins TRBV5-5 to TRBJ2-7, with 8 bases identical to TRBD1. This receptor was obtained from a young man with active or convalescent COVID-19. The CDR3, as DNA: TGTGCCAGCAGCTTGGCGGCAGGGGGCGCCGGGGAGCAGTACTTC. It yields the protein CASSLAAGGAGEQYF.